This TCR beta chain was captured by sequencing in a study of response to subunit inactivated influenza vaccine. General study findings and limits: Seasonal influenza vaccination, on each occasion, was suggested by the authors to recruit few new T cells.

Trimming cost V 2 bases and J 2 bases, with 10 bases left between them. Germline V gene data show CDR1 as SGHTA and CDR2 as FQGNSA. The CDR3 covers 15 residues. This clonotype was seen a handful of times. Its specificity is unknown. TCRdb reprocessed the RT-PCR reads via MiXCR and lists one record per CDR3 protein. The sample consists of about 520,000 distinct CDR3 sequences, 6% to 9% of them appearing once. The sequence came from a man aged 45-69 years who received an inactivated influenza vaccine. The chain joins TRBV7-2 to TRBJ1-5; perhaps TRBD1 as D (5 bases). The material sequenced was PBMCs from blood, taken 23 months after vaccination. CDR3 loop: CASSLRGMGNQPQHF. CDR3 bases: TGTGCCAGCAGCTTAAGGGGTATGGGCAATCAGCCCCAGCATTTT.